This TCR beta chain originates from a study of T cells in localized non-small cell lung cancer. Study outcomes and limitations: Adjacent uninvolved lung tissue had the highest T cell clonality, exceeding tumor.

CDR1 MNHEY and CDR2 SMNVEV come from the germline V gene (reference sequence). J was trimmed by 1 base and V by 5 bases; bases with no gene match: 4. The CDR3 extends over 16 amino acids. The data were produced by immunoSEQ multiplex PCR, yet TCRdb's version contains in-frame clones alone and is incomplete. The sample yields over 8,500 clones, more than 85% seen once. Notes on this clone: The antigen remains unidentified.

This clonotype was sampled from an older male donor with stage III lung adenocarcinoma. The sequencing here drew on peripheral blood, taken before any cancer treatment. The rearrangement links TRBV27 to TRBJ1-5; 11 bases fit TRBD1. The CDR3 loop is CASSPRDRGSNQPQHF. Written as DNA, the CDR3 is TGTGCCAGCAGTCCCCGGGACAGGGGGAGCAATCAGCCCCAGCATTTT.